This T cell receptor (beta chain) was profiled in a study of human T cells and chemical hapten exposure. Unique molecular identifiers were affixed to discrete cDNA molecules within the library. TCRdb re-called the RACE reads with MiXCR, one entry per CDR3 protein. This sample has over 55,000 distinct CDR3 sequences, with over 10% found just once. Study outcomes and limitations: Healthy people's immune response may differ from that of the donors, who had alopecia. Clustering by CDR3 similarity yielded significantly more large clusters from expanded TCRs than controls.

Time point here: patch test 3, about 24 weeks after DPC sensitization. Stated treatment: therapeutic diphenylcyclopropenone sensitization with weekly scalp DPC. Patients had alopecia, were aged 18 to 70, and were not pregnant. This clonotype has just a few counts. No antigen is known for it. CDR3 length: 17 amino acids. V lost 3 bases and J 0 bases, leaving 15 bases between the germline ends. Germline assignment: CDR1 LNHDA and CDR2 SQIVND (reference sequence). V usage is TRBV19 and J usage is TRBJ1-3, with D perhaps matching TRBD1 (5 bases). This sequence originates from a man aged 25-45 years with alopecia areata. Some clones in this sample may be carry-over from other donors' samples. This material consisted of whole blood, taken in connection with sensitization to the hapten diphenylcyclopropenone (DPC). In nucleotides, the CDR3 is TGTGCCAGTAGTATCGGTGGGACCGCATTCTCTGGAAACACCATATATTTT. This translates into CASSIGGTAFSGNTIYF.